This T cell receptor beta chain was retrieved from a study of identical twins. Study-wide results and caveats: Alpha sequences out of frame and shared by twins had excess low generation probability. Cross-sectional statistics underpinned the conclusions; the same donors were not followed. Invariant MAIT and iNKT cells could partly confound zero-insertion analyses. Among monozygotic twins, out-of-frame TCR alpha sharing exceeded what models predicted.

MiXCR, applied by TCRdb to the 5' RACE reads, yields one record per CDR3 protein. The sample has about 240,000 distinct CDR3 sequences, 10% to 13% seen once. This clonotype was found many times. The antigen is undetermined. Trimming took 0 bases from V and 2 from J, leaving 7 bases between them. The CDR3 covers 14 residues. Germline CDR1 reads SGHKS; CDR2 reads YYEKEE (reference sequence). The specimen was memory T cells sorted from blood. The clonotype originates from a man aged 50-59 years in good health. The V gene is TRBV5-5, the J gene TRBJ2-3; unclear D gene. The CDR3 reads CASSLAENTDTQYF. The CDR3 DNA sequence: TGTGCCAGCAGCTTGGCGGAAAACACAGATACGCAGTATTTT.